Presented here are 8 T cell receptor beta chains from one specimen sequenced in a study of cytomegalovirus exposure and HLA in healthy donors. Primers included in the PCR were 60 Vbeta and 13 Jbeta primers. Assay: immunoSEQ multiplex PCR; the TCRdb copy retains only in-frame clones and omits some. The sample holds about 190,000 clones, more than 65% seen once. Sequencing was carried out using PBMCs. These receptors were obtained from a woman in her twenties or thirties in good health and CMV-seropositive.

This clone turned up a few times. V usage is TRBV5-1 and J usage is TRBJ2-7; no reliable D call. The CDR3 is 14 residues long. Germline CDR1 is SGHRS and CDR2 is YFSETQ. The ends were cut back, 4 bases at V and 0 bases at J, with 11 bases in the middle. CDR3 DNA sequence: TGCGCCAGCAGCCCACTTGGTCACTCCTACGAGCAGTACTTC. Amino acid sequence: CASSPLGHSYEQYF.

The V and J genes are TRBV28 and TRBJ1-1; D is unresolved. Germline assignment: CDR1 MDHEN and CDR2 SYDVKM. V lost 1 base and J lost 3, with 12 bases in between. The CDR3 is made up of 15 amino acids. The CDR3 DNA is TGTGCCAGCAGTTTATCTGCCGGGTCTGACACTGAAGCTTTCTTT. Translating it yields CASSLSAGSDTEAFF. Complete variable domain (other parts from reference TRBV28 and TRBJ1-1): DVKVTQSSRYLVKRTGEKVFLECVQDMDHENMFWYRQDPGLGLRLIYFSYDVKMKEKGDIPEGYSVSREKKERFSLILESASTNQTSMYLCASSLSAGSDTEAFFGQGTRLTVV.

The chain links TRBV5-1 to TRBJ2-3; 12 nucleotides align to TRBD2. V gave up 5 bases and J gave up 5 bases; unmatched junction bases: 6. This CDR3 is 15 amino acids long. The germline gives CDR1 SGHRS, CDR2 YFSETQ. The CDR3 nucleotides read TGCGCCAGCAGTCGACTAGCGGGAGCAGGAGATACGCAGTATTTT. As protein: CASSRLAGAGDTQYF. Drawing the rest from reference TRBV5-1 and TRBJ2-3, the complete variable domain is KAGVTQTPRYLIKTRGQQVTLSCSPISGHRSVSWYQQTPGQGLQFLFEYFSETQRNKGNFPGRFSGRQFSNSRSEMNVSTLELGDSALYLCASSRLAGAGDTQYFGPGTRLTVL.

This CDR3 reads CASSVGAGGSEQYF. CDR3 bases: TGTGCCAGCAGTGTAGGGGCGGGGGGAAGCGAGCAGTACTTC. The V and J genes are TRBV2 and TRBJ2-7, with 8 bases identical to TRBD2. The germline CDR1 and CDR2 sequences are SNHLY and FYNNEI. J was trimmed by 6 bases and V by 4 bases; bases with no gene match: 8. The CDR3 covers 14 residues.

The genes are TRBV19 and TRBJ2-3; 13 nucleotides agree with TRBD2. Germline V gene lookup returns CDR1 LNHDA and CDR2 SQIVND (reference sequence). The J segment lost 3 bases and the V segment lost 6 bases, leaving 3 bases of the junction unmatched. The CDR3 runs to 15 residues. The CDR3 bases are TGTGCCAGTAGCCCGACTAGCGGGGGGACAGATACGCAGTATTTT. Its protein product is CASSPTSGGTDTQYF.

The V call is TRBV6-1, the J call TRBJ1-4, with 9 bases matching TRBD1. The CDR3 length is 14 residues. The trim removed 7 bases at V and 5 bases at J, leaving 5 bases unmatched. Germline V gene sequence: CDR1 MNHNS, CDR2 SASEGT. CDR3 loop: CASTYRGRNEKLFF. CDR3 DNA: TGTGCCAGCACCTACAGGGGGCGGAATGAAAAACTGTTTTTT.

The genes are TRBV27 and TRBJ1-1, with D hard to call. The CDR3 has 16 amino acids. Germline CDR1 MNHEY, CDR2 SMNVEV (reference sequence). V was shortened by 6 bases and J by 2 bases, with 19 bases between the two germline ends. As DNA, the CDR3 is TGTGCCAGCAGCAAGCGGGGAGCGGCGGGCAACACTGAAGCTTTCTTT. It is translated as CASSKRGAAGNTEAFF.

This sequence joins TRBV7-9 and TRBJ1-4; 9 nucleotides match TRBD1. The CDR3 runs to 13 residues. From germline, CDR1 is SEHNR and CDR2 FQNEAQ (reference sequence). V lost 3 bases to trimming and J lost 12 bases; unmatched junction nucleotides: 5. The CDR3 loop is CASSLDRGLELFF. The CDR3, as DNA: TGTGCCAGCAGCTTGGACAGGGGACTGGAACTGTTTTTT.